This TCR beta chain is from a study of shared clonotypes between healthy human individuals. Sequencing used immunoSEQ multiplex PCR; TCRdb keeps in-frame clones, though not all of them. The sample shows around 1,100,000 clones, approximately 75% of them seen only once. V dropped 0 bases and J dropped 2 bases, with 14 bases sitting between them. CDR1 and CDR2 from the germline V gene are SGHTA and FQGNSA. The CDR3 runs 16 residues. The clonotype originates from a man aged 18 to 30 in good health. Some clones in this sample may be carry-over from other donors' samples. Sequencing was carried out using memory CD4+ T cells from PBMCs. Sample subset: CD45RA-negative fraction. V is TRBV7-2 and J is TRBJ2-7; perhaps TRBD2 as D (6 bases). Here the CDR3 DNA reads TGTGCCAGCAGCTTAGCCCTACTGGCGGGAACCTACGAGCAGTACTTC. This encodes CASSLALLAGTYEQYF.